One sample yielded the 20 T cell receptor beta chains listed below, sequenced in a study of T-cell reconstitution after alpha-beta-depleted transplantation in children. TCRbeta library preparation incorporated unique molecular identifiers. TCRdb independently ran MiXCR on the PCR reads; one entry per CDR3 protein. This sample has about 590,000 distinct CDR3 sequences, with over 10% found just once. The sequencing here drew on PBMCs, mostly from graft donor cells, taken 360 days after TCRalphabeta/CD19-depleted stem cell transplant. The receptors stem from a male patient under 18 who had a stem cell transplant for acute myeloid leukemia, so the T cells may come from the graft donor.

The rearrangement joins TRBV7-2 to TRBJ2-3, with 9 bases identical to TRBD2. Germline V gives CDR1 SGHTA, CDR2 FQGNSA. V was pared by 5 bases and J by 0 bases, with 9 bases of the junction left unmatched. This CDR3 is built from 17 residues. The CDR3 nucleotides are TGTGCCAGCAGCCTAATCCTAGCGGGACCTAGCACAGATACGCAGTATTTT. Translated, it gives CASSLILAGPSTDTQYF. Based on the CDR3 plus reference TRBV7-2 and TRBJ2-3, the full variable domain is GAGVSQSPSNKVTEKGKDVELRCDPISGHTALYWYRQSLGQGLEFLIYFQGNSAPDKSGLPSDRFSAERTGGSVSTLTIQRTQQEDSAVYLCASSLILAGPSTDTQYFGPGTRLTVL.

This clonotype was recorded at least ten times. The chain couples TRBV29-1 to TRBJ2-1; D is possibly TRBD2 (6 bases). V lost 3 bases and J lost 3, with 12 bases in between. In germline, CDR1 is SQVTM, CDR2 ANQGSEA. The CDR3 covers 14 residues. In DNA form, the CDR3 reads TGCAGCGTTGAGGGGCGGGGTCTCTACAATGAGCAGTTCTTC. This gives the protein CSVEGRGLYNEQFF.

This clonotype was observed a few times. The chain is built from TRBV4-3 and TRBJ2-7; either TRBD1 or TRBD2 may supply D (5 bases each). The CDR3 runs to 15 residues. Trimming left V 5 bases short and J 0 bases short, with 14 bases between. Looked up from germline, CDR1 is LGHNA and CDR2 is YSLEER. CDR3 DNA: TGCGCCAGCAGCTTATCCCTTGGGGGCTCCTACGAGCAGTACTTC. Its translation is CASSLSLGGSYEQYF.

The rearrangement uses TRBV12-3 or TRBV12-4 and TRBJ2-7, with D hard to call. The length of the CDR3 is 13 residues. The ends were cut back, 2 bases at V and 11 bases at J, with 16 bases in the middle. The CDR3 DNA follows: TGTGCCAGCAGTTTACAGCCGCAGCGCGACGAGTACTTC. Its protein is CASSLQPQRDEYF.

The chain combines TRBV15 with TRBJ2-7, with 10 bases identical to TRBD1. CDR1 is LNHNV, CDR2 YYDKDF, per germline (reference sequence). The CDR3 spans 18 residues. Trimming at V came to 1 base and at J to 0 bases, leaving 9 bases not matched to a gene. The CDR3 DNA is TGTGCCACCAGCAGAGGCGGGACCGGGACAGGGGACTCCTACGAGCAGTACTTC. Its translation: CATSRGGTGTGDSYEQYF.

At least ten counts were recorded for this clonotype. The rearrangement uses TRBV20-1 and TRBJ2-3; 9 bases line up with TRBD2. This CDR3 contains 15 residues. Trimming took 3 bases from V and 6 from J; bases not matched to a gene: 10. Germline V gene data show CDR1 as DFQATT and CDR2 as SNEGSKA (reference sequence). CDR3 nucleotide sequence: TGCAGTGCTAGTATGGGGCTAGCGGGACCGGATACGCAGTATTTT. Encoded protein: CSASMGLAGPDTQYF.

This clonotype has just a few counts. The V call is TRBV24-1, the J call TRBJ2-1; D may match TRBD1 or TRBD2 (6 bases each). Trimming cost V 1 base and J 4 bases, with 16 bases left between them. This CDR3 is built from 17 residues. CDR1 and CDR2 (germline): KGHDR, SFDVKD. The CDR3 DNA follows: TGTGCCACCAGTGATTTCCCGGGGGCCGGTTTATACAATGAGCAGTTCTTC. Its protein product is CATSDFPGAGLYNEQFF.

The chain combines TRBV12-3 or TRBV12-4 with TRBJ1-5; 8 nucleotides agree with TRBD1. The CDR3 contains 14 residues. V was pared by 4 bases and J by 9 bases, with 8 bases of the junction left unmatched. The CDR3: CASSSRQGPWPQHF. The DNA of the CDR3 is TGTGCCAGCAGTTCTAGACAGGGGCCATGGCCCCAGCATTTT.

This clonotype was recorded at least ten times. The J gene is TRBJ2-1, the V gene TRBV4-1, with 10 bases identical to TRBD2. The V gene end was trimmed by 0 bases and the J gene end by 0 bases; junction bases not matched to a gene: 17. This CDR3 has 22 amino acids. Germline V gene lookup returns CDR1 MGHRA and CDR2 YSYEKL. The CDR3 DNA follows: TGCGCCAGCAGCCAAGAATCCCCGACCCTCGGACTAGCGGTAAGCTCCTACAATGAGCAGTTCTTC. Translation: CASSQESPTLGLAVSSYNEQFF.

This clonotype was detected a few times. The gene calls are TRBV7-2 and TRBJ2-1; 9 bases map to TRBD2. Germline-derived CDR1 and CDR2 are SGHTA and FQGNSA. The CDR3 runs 14 residues. The V segment lost 2 bases and the J segment 8 bases; nucleotides outside the gene matches: 4. DNA of the CDR3: TGTGCCAGCAGCTTAAGGCTAGCGGGATATGAGCAGTTCTTC. Encoded protein: CASSLRLAGYEQFF. The whole variable domain, remainder taken from reference TRBV7-2 and TRBJ2-1, is GAGVSQSPSNKVTEKGKDVELRCDPISGHTALYWYRQSLGQGLEFLIYFQGNSAPDKSGLPSDRFSAERTGGSVSTLTIQRTQQEDSAVYLCASSLRLAGYEQFFGPGTRLTVL.

This clonotype was observed at least ten times. V is TRBV29-1 and J is TRBJ1-2; D ambiguous. The V gene lost 0 bases and the J gene lost 4 bases, with 15 bases spanning the gap. Germline V lookup: CDR1 SQVTM, CDR2 ANQGSEA. The CDR3 consists of 15 residues. The CDR3 DNA reads TGCAGCGTTGAAGAGGATCGGACGGCGCGCTATGGCTACACCTTC. Its translation is CSVEEDRTARYGYTF.

Comments on this clonotype: This could be a read error, since a much larger clone is one nucleotide away. No conserved phenylalanine or tryptophan ends this CDR3, so it is likely a read error. The chain has TRBV7-9 and TRBJ2-2; D gene ambiguous. V lost 3 bases, J lost 1 base, and 12 bases lay in between. The CDR3 extends over 16 amino acids. Germline-derived CDR1 and CDR2 are SEHNR and FQNEAQ (reference sequence). The CDR3: CASSFGKPMNTGELFS. CDR3 bases: TGTGCCAGCAGCTTCGGTAAACCGATGAACACCGGGGAGCTGTTTTCT.

This clonotype appeared many times. The CDR3 loop reads CASSRDSAETQYF. As DNA, the CDR3 is TGTGCCAGCAGCCGCGACAGTGCCGAGACCCAGTACTTC. The chain recombines TRBV7-2 with TRBJ2-5, with D tentatively TRBD1 (5 bases). Looked up from germline, CDR1 is SGHTA and CDR2 is FQGNSA. The CDR3 sequence is 13 residues long. V lost 5 bases to trimming and J lost 5 bases, with 12 bases between them.

This clonotype was counted only a few times. The chain uses TRBV29-1 and TRBJ2-7; D possibly corresponds to TRBD2 (5 bases). The germline CDR1 and CDR2 sequences are SQVTM and ANQGSEA. With 0 bases removed from V and 3 bases from J, the gap between germline ends came to 15 bases. The CDR3 is 15 amino acids. In DNA form, the CDR3 reads TGCAGCGTTGAAGATAATCGGGGTAAGGTCTACGAGCAGTACTTC. Translated: CSVEDNRGKVYEQYF.

This clonotype was recorded a few times. The chain joins TRBV29-1 to TRBJ2-3; D may match TRBD1 or TRBD2 (5 bases each). This CDR3 spans 15 amino acids. V was cut by 6 bases and J by 0 bases, with 16 bases left in between. Germline CDR1 reads SQVTM; CDR2 reads ANQGSEA. The DNA of the CDR3 is TGCAGCGTCGCCCCCGGGACGCTGAGCACAGATACGCAGTATTTT. Its translation is CSVAPGTLSTDTQYF.

J is TRBJ2-7 and V is TRBV28; D is unclear. Germline V lookup: CDR1 MDHEN, CDR2 SYDVKM. This CDR3 comprises 12 residues. V shed 5 bases and J shed 12 bases, with 17 bases lying between them. CDR3 residues: CASSPPNRGRYF. The CDR3, as DNA: TGTGCCAGCAGTCCGCCTAACAGAGGCCGGTACTTC.

This clonotype was seen ten or more times. This rearrangement joins TRBV7-6 to TRBJ2-6, with D perhaps TRBD1 (5 bases). This CDR3 contains 16 residues. Germline V gene sequence: CDR1 SGHVS, CDR2 FNYEAQ. Trimming shortened V by 2 bases and J by 2 bases, and 10 bases separated the two germline ends. The CDR3 region is CASSLTWGAGANVLTF. CDR3 in DNA: TGTGCCAGCAGCTTAACTTGGGGCGCTGGGGCCAACGTCCTGACTTTC.

At least ten counts were recorded for this clonotype. V usage is TRBV7-8 and J usage is TRBJ2-7; D is uncertain. This CDR3 comprises 12 residues. V lost 5 bases to trimming and J lost 8 bases, with 13 bases between them. Germline V gene data show CDR1 as SGHVS and CDR2 as FQNEAQ. Here the CDR3 reads CASSPIWHKQYF. CDR3 nucleotide sequence: TGTGCCAGCAGCCCAATCTGGCACAAGCAGTACTTC.

This chain connects TRBV20-1 to TRBJ2-7; tentatively, D is TRBD2 (6 bases). With 2 bases removed from V and 0 bases from J, the gap between germline ends came to 11 bases. CDR3 length equals 14 residues. Germline CDR1 and CDR2: DFQATT and SNEGSKA (reference sequence). CDR3 sequence (DNA): TGCAGTGCTAGAAACCGGGACTCCTCCTACGAGCAGTACTTC. Translating gives CSARNRDSSYEQYF.

With respect to this clonotype: At one boundary the junction diverges from the germline segment, which might be a read error. The chain combines TRBV28 with TRBJ2-3; D gene uncertain. Germline lookup yields CDR1 MDHEN and CDR2 SYDVKM. The CDR3 is 12 amino acids. In nucleotides, the CDR3 is TGTGCCAGCAGTCTCCTCACAAATACGCAGTATTTT. Residues: CASSLLTNTQYF.